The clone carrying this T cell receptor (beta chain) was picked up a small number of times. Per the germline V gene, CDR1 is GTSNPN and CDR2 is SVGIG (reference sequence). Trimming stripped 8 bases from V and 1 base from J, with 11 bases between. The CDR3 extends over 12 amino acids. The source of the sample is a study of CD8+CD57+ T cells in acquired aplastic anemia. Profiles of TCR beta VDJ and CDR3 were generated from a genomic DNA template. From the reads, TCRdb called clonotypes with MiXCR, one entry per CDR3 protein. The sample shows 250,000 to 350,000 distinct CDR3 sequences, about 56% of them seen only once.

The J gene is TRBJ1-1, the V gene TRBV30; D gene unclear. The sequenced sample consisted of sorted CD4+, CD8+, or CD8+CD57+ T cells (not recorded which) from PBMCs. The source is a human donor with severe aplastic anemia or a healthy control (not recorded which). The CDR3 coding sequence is TGTGCCAGTAATAAGAAGAACACTGAAGCTTTCTTT. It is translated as CASNKKNTEAFF.